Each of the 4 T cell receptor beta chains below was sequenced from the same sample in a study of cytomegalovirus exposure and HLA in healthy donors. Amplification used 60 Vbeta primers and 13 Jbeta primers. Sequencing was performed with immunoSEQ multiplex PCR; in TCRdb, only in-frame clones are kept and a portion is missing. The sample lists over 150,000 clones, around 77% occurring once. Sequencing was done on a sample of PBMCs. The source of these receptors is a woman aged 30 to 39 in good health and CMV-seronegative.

In nucleotides, the CDR3 is TGTGCCAGCAGCGTAGACAGTGAATCTGGAAACACCATATATTTT. Residues: CASSVDSESGNTIYF. The rearrangement links TRBV9 to TRBJ1-3; D not resolved. This CDR3 contains 15 residues. V was shortened by 0 bases and J by 1 base, with 8 bases between the two germline ends. Germline loops: CDR1 SGDLS, CDR2 YYNGEE. The full variable domain, rest sourced from reference TRBV9 and TRBJ1-3, is DSGVTQTPKHLITATGQRVTLRCSPRSGDLSVYWYQQSLDQGLQFLIQYYNGEERAKGNILERFSAQQFPDLHSELNLSSLELGDSALYFCASSVDSESGNTIYFGEGSWLTVV.

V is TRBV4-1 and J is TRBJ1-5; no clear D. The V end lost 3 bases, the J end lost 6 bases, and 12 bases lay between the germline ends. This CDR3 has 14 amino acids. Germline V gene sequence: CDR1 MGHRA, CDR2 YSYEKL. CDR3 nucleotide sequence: TGCGCCAGCAGCCAGACGGGCCGGGGTCAGCCCCAGCATTTT. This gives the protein CASSQTGRGQPQHF.

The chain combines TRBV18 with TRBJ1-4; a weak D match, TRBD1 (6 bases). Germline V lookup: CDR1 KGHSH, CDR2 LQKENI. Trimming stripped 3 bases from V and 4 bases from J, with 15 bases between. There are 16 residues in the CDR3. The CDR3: CASSPGQIRLNEKLFF. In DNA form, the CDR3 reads TGTGCCAGCTCACCCGGACAGATTAGACTTAATGAAAAACTGTTTTTT.

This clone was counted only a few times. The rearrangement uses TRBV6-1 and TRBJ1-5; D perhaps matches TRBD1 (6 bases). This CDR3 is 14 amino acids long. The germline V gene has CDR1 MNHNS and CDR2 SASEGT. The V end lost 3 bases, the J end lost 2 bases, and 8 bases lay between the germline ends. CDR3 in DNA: TGTGCCAGCAGTGATCACAGGGGCAATCAGCCCCAGCATTTT. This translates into CASSDHRGNQPQHF.